This TCR beta chain emerged from a study of blood T cell repertoires in COVID-19. The data were produced by immunoSEQ multiplex PCR, yet TCRdb's version contains in-frame clones alone and is incomplete. The table lists over 250,000 clones, 70% to 90% of them singletons. The receptor comes from a woman between 55 and 75 years old in a cohort exposed to, infected with or recovered from COVID-19 (not recorded which). The material sequenced was PBMCs or T cells enriched from blood (not recorded which).

CDR3 nucleotides: TGCGCCAGCAGCTTGGCAGGGCGAGAGACCCAGTACTTC. Translated: CASSLAGRETQYF. The rearrangement uses TRBV5-1 and TRBJ2-5, with D perhaps TRBD1 (5 bases). The germline gives CDR1 SGHRS, CDR2 YFSETQ. CDR3 length equals 13 residues. Between the trimmed V and J ends, which lost 0 bases and 4 bases, there was a span of 7 bases.